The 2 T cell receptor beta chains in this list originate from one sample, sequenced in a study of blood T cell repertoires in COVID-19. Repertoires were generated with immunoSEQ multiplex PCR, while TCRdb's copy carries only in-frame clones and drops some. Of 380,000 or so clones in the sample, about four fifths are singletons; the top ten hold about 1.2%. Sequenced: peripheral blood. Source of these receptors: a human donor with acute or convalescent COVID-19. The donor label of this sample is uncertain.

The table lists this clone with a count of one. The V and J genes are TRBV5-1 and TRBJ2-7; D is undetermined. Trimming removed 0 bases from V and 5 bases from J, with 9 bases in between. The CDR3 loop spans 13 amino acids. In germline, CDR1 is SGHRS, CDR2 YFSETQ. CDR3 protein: CASSLDSNNEQYF. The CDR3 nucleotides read TGCGCCAGCAGCTTGGACAGTAACAACGAGCAGTACTTC.

CDR3 nucleotide sequence: TGTGCCAGCAGCTTAGTGCTAGCGGGGGGGGGCTACAATGAGCAGTTCTTC. Protein: CASSLVLAGGGYNEQFF. The J gene is TRBJ2-1, the V gene TRBV11-2, with 12 bases lining up with TRBD2. Germline lookup yields CDR1 SGHAT and CDR2 FQNNGV. The CDR3 totals 17 residues. The V segment lost 1 base and the J segment 3 bases; nucleotides outside the gene matches: 4.